The subject of this entry is one T cell receptor beta chain. Its antigen is currently unknown. The sample belongs to a study of cytomegalovirus exposure and HLA in healthy donors. In the PCR, 60 Vbeta and 13 Jbeta primers were used. Assay: immunoSEQ multiplex PCR; the TCRdb copy retains only in-frame clones and omits some. The sample shows around 240,000 clones, around 76% of them seen only once. V was clipped by 3 bases and J by 7 bases; unmatched bases: 13. The CDR3 has 16 residues. CDR1 is KGHSH, CDR2 LQKENI, per germline. Findings of the study overall: In a later analysis, an Asian-associated ancestry cluster reportedly showed fewer N-insertions than the approximately 700-donor mean.

J is TRBJ1-2 and V is TRBV18, with TRBD1 matching over 8 bases. This clonotype was sampled from a woman aged 40-49 years in good health and CMV-seropositive. The sample taken for sequencing was PBMCs. CDR3: CASSPGTGASSVGYTF. CDR3 coding DNA: TGTGCCAGCTCACCCGGGACAGGTGCAAGTTCTGTTGGCTACACCTTC.